The 3 T cell receptor beta chains reported below all come from one sample, sequenced in a study of breast tumors, draining lymph nodes, adjacent tissues. TCRdb independently ran MiXCR on the multiplex PCR reads; one entry per CDR3 protein. The sample yields approximately 19,000 distinct CDR3 sequences, roughly 45% seen once. Sequenced sample: breast tumor tissue. The receptors derive from a female donor with breast cancer. Some clones in this sample may be carry-over from other donors' samples.

The sample holds many counts of this clonotype. The genes are TRBV6-1 and TRBJ2-6, with no clear D. CDR3 length: 14 amino acids. The V end was cut by 6 bases, the J end by 0 bases, with 6 bases between. Germline-derived CDR1 and CDR2 are MNHNS and SASEGT. Written as DNA, the CDR3 is TGTGCCAGCAGGGACCACTCTGGGGCCAACGTCCTGACTTTC. Protein: CASRDHSGANVLTF.

This clonotype occurred many times. A much larger clonotype is one base distant, so this may be a read error. The rearrangement uses TRBV20-1 and TRBJ2-5; weak D call: TRBD1 (6 bases). Germline lookup yields CDR1 DFQATT and CDR2 SNEGSKA (reference sequence). The CDR3 is 12 residues long. CDR3 DNA sequence: TGCACCCTGTCAGGGGCCAGAGAGACCCCGTACTTC. Translating it yields CTLSGARETPYF.

Note on this clonotype: Because it lacks the conserved phenylalanine or tryptophan at the end, this CDR3 is likely a read error. The limits of the CDR3 on the DNA are not certain, so only TCRdb's listed CDR3 is given. V is TRBV19 and J is TRBJ1-6. The CDR3 is 11 residues long, counting both termini. Germline loops: CDR1 LNHDA, CDR2 SQIVND (reference sequence). The CDR3 protein is CASSPIPPANY.